This T cell receptor (beta chain) derives from a study of beta chain features in type 1 diabetes. Study-wide results and limits: In type 1 diabetes patients, VDJ junctions had fewer insertions; deletions at these junctions were more frequent. Moderately but significantly shorter TCRB CDR3s were found in Type 1 diabetes patients in all four CD4+ subsets.

Donors contributed one heparinised blood draw apiece, averaging approximately 0.12 L. Cell sorting via CD45RO/CCR7/CD25/CD127/CD95/CD27 was performed to obtain CD4+ naive, central memory, regulatory and stem cell-like memory cells. Only a few counts were recorded for this clone. What it binds is not known. Reverse transcription of all isolated RNA meant that expressed TCRB transcripts were sequenced. Assay used: immunoSEQ multiplex PCR; TCRdb lists only in-frame clones, some missing. The repertoire includes 300,000 to 450,000 clones, 10% to 15% of them detected once, and approximately 0.011% sits in the top ten. Specimen: naive CD4+ T cells from blood. The sequence derives from a woman between 18 and 29 years old with type 1 diabetes.

DNA for the CDR3: TGCGCCAGCAGCCAAGCATATACGGGTTTCAGGCCCCAGCATTTT. Protein: CASSQAYTGFRPQHF. This chain joins TRBV4-3 and TRBJ1-5; unclear D gene. Trimming removed 1 base at V and 9 bases at J, with 16 bases between. Germline-derived CDR1 and CDR2 are LGHNA and YSLEER. This CDR3 comprises 15 residues.